This T cell receptor beta chain was recorded in a study of neoadjuvant anti-PD-1 for oral cavity cancer. The wider study: Around day 43, patients without progression received a fourth nivolumab dose before surgery. Whole-study results and caveats: Each response group had just a few patients in TCR analyses.

Six replicates per PBMC sample, mostly from around 460 ng of genomic DNA. Profiling relied on immunoSEQ multiplex PCR, and the TCRdb table lists in-frame clones only, not all of them. The table includes around 14,000 clones, about 71% detected once. As to this clone: The target antigen is unknown.

These newly diagnosed stage II-IVA oral cavity squamous cell carcinoma patients had no prior systemic or radiation treatment. The length of the CDR3 is 15 residues. CDR1 and CDR2 (germline): LNHDA, SQIVND (reference sequence). V was cut by 5 bases and J by 2 bases, with 13 bases left in between. The receptor comes from a person between 40 and 80 years old with oral cavity squamous cell carcinoma. The rearrangement links TRBV19 to TRBJ1-3, with a tentative D call TRBD1 (5 bases). The source material was PBMCs, sampled before nivolumab (anti-PD-1) treatment. CDR3 loop: CASSHRTGAGNTIYF. The CDR3 DNA follows: TGTGCCAGTAGTCACCGGACGGGGGCTGGAAACACCATATATTTT.